This T cell receptor beta chain was captured by sequencing in a study of T cells in Graves' hyperthyroidism and ophthalmopathy. Subjects aged 18 to 65 presented with newly diagnosed hyperthyroidism of less than 2 months' duration. PBMCs were derived from about 10 ml fresh peripheral blood. RNA transcripts provided the source from which TCR beta CDR3 regions were amplified. First-round RT-PCR targeting the TCR CDR3 was performed with the HTBI primer set. In TCRdb, the multiplex PCR reads were re-called with MiXCR into one record per CDR3 protein. The top ten clones hold 30% of a sample with 250,000 or so distinct CDR3 sequences, about 15% of them seen once. CDR3 length equals 13 residues. Looked up from germline, CDR1 is SGHTA and CDR2 is FQGTGA. The J segment lost 5 bases and the V segment lost 2 bases, leaving 2 bases of the junction unmatched. This clonotype was found many times.

The rearrangement uses TRBV7-3 and TRBJ2-7; 8 nucleotides agree with TRBD2. The origin of this receptor is a woman between 50 and 59 years old with Graves' hyperthyroidism that later progressed to Graves' ophthalmopathy. What was sequenced was blood. Here the CDR3 reads CASSLGRGDEQYF. CDR3 DNA sequence: TGTGCCAGCAGCTTAGGGCGGGGGGACGAGCAGTACTTC.